The present entry profiles one T cell receptor (beta chain) with its context. The antigen is undetermined. The data were obtained in a study of blood T cells in healthy people across ages. The study, taken as a whole, reports: Long-lived donors carried more naive CD4+ cells and greater diversity than aged donors.

No fewer than 7 million PBMCs went into each sample. This CDR3 is 13 amino acids long. Germline CDR1 is SEHNR and CDR2 is FQNEAQ (reference sequence). The V end was cut by 6 bases, the J end by 2 bases, with 10 bases between. For the second PCR, which ran for 7 to 11 cycles, a sample-barcoded 5' primer and a J-beta primer mix were used. Unique molecular identifiers of 12 random nucleotides labeled each cDNA. TCRdb independently ran MiXCR on the 5' RACE reads; one entry per CDR3 protein. This table has roughly 800,000 distinct CDR3 sequences, over 45% appearing once. This receptor was identified in a man under 40 in good health. The sequenced sample was blood. J is TRBJ1-1 and V is TRBV7-9; the D is unclear. Here the CDR3 DNA reads TGTGCCAGCAGTTCAATGACTAACACTGAAGCTTTCTTT. It yields the protein CASSSMTNTEAFF.